What follows is one TCR beta chain and its context. This CDR3 is built from 17 residues. CD4+ cells yielded CD45RA+ naive and CD45RA-negative memory subsets. Genomic DNA (from each subset) was split evenly across several immunoSEQ plates. Some 30,000 T cell genomes, or about 190 ng DNA, went into the sorted-subset replicate PCRs. Method: immunoSEQ multiplex PCR; TCRdb's copy keeps in-frame clones and lacks some. The sample holds 2 million to 2.5 million clones; over 90% are singletons and the top ten take 0.39%. This sample was included in a study of shared clonotypes between healthy human individuals.

This clonotype originated in a man aged 18 to 30 in good health. Some clones in this sample may be carry-over from other donors' samples. This chain uses TRBV1 with TRBJ1-5; no check of the table's D call, TRBD1, against the DNA was made. TRBV1 is annotated as a pseudogene. The sequencing sample was made of naive CD4+ T cells from PBMCs. The sample's subset: CD45RA+ positively selected. In DNA form, the CDR3 reads TGCACCAGCAGCCAAGAGGCAGGGACAAGCCCAGGCCAGCCCCAGCATTTT. This gives the protein CTSSQEAGTSPGQPQHF.